This T cell receptor (beta chain) originates from a study of CD8 T cells in Susac syndrome (dated by TCRdb to about 2019). With regard to the full study: Repertoire sequencing was used to test whether CD8+ T cell activation and differentiation in Susac syndrome was antigen driven. The study at large found these results: The study acknowledged that relatively few individuals were included in the TCR sequencing and HLA analysis.

Of note for this clonotype: Its antigen is currently not known. Base qualities are not provided; no much larger clone lies one nucleotide away.

As encoded in the germline V gene, CDR1 is MNHEY while CDR2 is SVGEGT. The CDR3 spans 17 residues, from the cysteine through the phenylalanine. CDR3 DNA is the only sequence kept; it has 51 bases, read in frame from the first base. V is pared back by 8 bases and J by 0 bases, with 22 bases lying between the germline termini. Peripheral blood CD8+ and CD4+ T cells from healthy donors, Susac syndrome patients and multiple sclerosis patients were profiled using high-throughput TCR beta sequencing. Healthy donors were included as age- and sex-matched controls. Bulk CD8+ and CD4+ T cells were purified by magnetic negative isolation, whereas CD8+ TEMRA cells were enriched by FACS. Blood was collected in EDTA tubes and processed within 24 hours, with PBMCs isolated through density gradient centrifugation. PBMCs destined for TCR sequencing were cryopreserved in liquid nitrogen and later thawed in a 37 °C water bath. Purity of sorted or isolated CD4+, CD8+ and CD8+ TEMRA cells was at least 90%.

RNA was extracted with the RNeasy kit and roughly 0.45 to 1 ug was reverse transcribed using random hexamers. TCR beta CDR3 regions were amplified with the immunoSEQ multiplex PCR assay covering 54 Vbeta and 13 Jbeta segments. PCR amplification bias was corrected by using a synthetic template baseline for primer optimization and computational correction. In the original analysis: Reads were annotated to V, D and J genes according to IMGT and were analyzed with immunoSEQ Analyzer, with only productive sequences retained. To calculate clonality, Shannon entropy was normalized by log2 of the number of productive unique sequences and then subtracted from one. For each patient and control, public and private clones were evaluated among the 100 most prevalent clones. Susac-specific clones were defined as absent from healthy and MS cohorts, 1052 published viral clones and other ImmuneACCESS disease sequences. The raw public reads went through TCRdb reprocessing: fastp at Q25, MiXCR clone calling, in-frame beta chains kept. Identical CDR3 proteins give one entry, which carries the most common genes and DNA. TCRdb, not the authors, supplied the V and J calls. Recorded for this sample are about 120,000 distinct CDR3 sequences; nearly 95% of them occurred a single time. The ten most abundant clones make up 0.11% to 0.15% of the sample.

Sequencing used CD4+ T cells from PBMCs. This sequence originates from a human donor in good health. This chain is built from TRBV6-2 or TRBV6-3 and TRBJ1-1; tentative D gene TRBD1, with 6 bases matching. The DNA sequence reads TGTGCCAGCCGGAGGGGGAAAGTACAGCCCATGAACACTGAAGCTTTCTTT. Translated, this gives CASRRGKVQPMNTEAFF.